These 8 T cell receptor beta chains originate from one sample sequenced in a study of T cells after posttransplantation cyclophosphamide. Sequencing used immunoSEQ multiplex PCR; TCRdb keeps in-frame clones, though not all of them. This table has about 52,000 clones, around 84% appearing once. The sample consisted of PBMCs. The receptor source for this set is a young man with a blood cancer, CMV-positive, and with a related stem cell donor.

The rearrangement uses TRBV5-6 and TRBJ2-7, with D maybe TRBD2 (5 bases). CDR3 length: 15 amino acids. V was pared by 0 bases and J by 0 bases, with 10 bases between. Germline V gene data show CDR1 as SGHDT and CDR2 as YYEEEE. The CDR3: CASSLGGLSSYEQYF. As DNA, the CDR3 is TGTGCCAGCAGCTTGGGTGGACTTAGCTCCTACGAGCAGTACTTC.

This chain uses TRBV18 with TRBJ1-3, with D maybe TRBD1 (5 bases). V lost 1 base and J 8 bases, leaving 12 bases between the germline ends. Germline assignment: CDR1 KGHSH and CDR2 LQKENI. This CDR3 contains 14 residues. Here the CDR3 DNA reads TGTGCCAGCTCACCACAGGGGATGCTGGACACCATATATTTT. It specifies CASSPQGMLDTIYF.

This chain joins TRBV19 and TRBJ2-2; TRBD2 agrees at 9 bases. In germline, CDR1 is LNHDA, CDR2 SQIVND (reference sequence). V was pared by 8 bases and J by 7 bases, with 17 bases of the junction left unmatched. The CDR3 runs 17 residues. CDR3 coding DNA: TGTGCCAGTTTTCCTCGGGGGGTAGCGGGAGTCCTCGGGGAGCTGTTTTTT. Protein product: CASFPRGVAGVLGELFF.

The chain carries TRBV9 and TRBJ2-1; possible D gene TRBD2, 5 bases. This CDR3 region has 15 residues. V lost 4 bases to trimming and J lost 0 bases, with 11 bases between them. CDR1 and CDR2 (germline): SGDLS, YYNGEE. The CDR3 here is CASSLRVFSYNEQFF. The CDR3 nucleotides are TGTGCCAGCAGCTTGAGGGTTTTCTCCTACAATGAGCAGTTCTTC.

This sequence joins TRBV6-5 and TRBJ2-2; 8 positions agree with TRBD1. The V segment lost 6 bases and the J segment 4 bases; nucleotides outside the gene matches: 1. The CDR3 extends over 13 amino acids. The germline V gene has CDR1 MNHEY and CDR2 SVGAGI. This CDR3 reads CASSRGRTGELFF. The CDR3 DNA reads as TGTGCCAGCAGCAGGGGGCGCACCGGGGAGCTGTTTTTT.

The rearrangement uses TRBV5-4 and TRBJ1-2; 8 nucleotides line up with TRBD1. There are 14 residues in the CDR3. Germline CDR1 reads SGHNT; CDR2 reads YYREEE (reference sequence). V lost 2 bases and J lost 7; bases outside the gene matches: 7. Here the CDR3 DNA reads TGTGCCAGCAGCTTAACAGGGGGGCAGTTTGGCTACACCTTC. Translated, it gives CASSLTGGQFGYTF.

This clone has a single count. V and J are TRBV9 and TRBJ2-2; TRBD1 matches 9 bases. Germline CDR1 and CDR2: SGDLS and YYNGEE. The CDR3 is 18 residues long. V dropped 3 bases and J dropped 4; count of bases not matched to a gene: 13. Here the CDR3 reads CASSDGPSTGGITGELFF. For the CDR3, the DNA is TGTGCCAGCAGCGATGGGCCCTCGACAGGGGGAATCACCGGGGAGCTGTTTTTT.

This clone was seen only a few times. The V and J genes are TRBV28 and TRBJ2-1; 12 bases align to TRBD2. Germline CDR1 reads MDHEN; CDR2 reads SYDVKM. The V gene end was trimmed by 4 bases and the J gene end by 4 bases; junction bases not matched to a gene: 14. This CDR3 has 19 residues. CDR3 sequence: CASSWTGARTSGIYNEQFF. The DNA of the CDR3 is TGTGCCAGCAGTTGGACAGGGGCGAGGACTAGCGGGATATACAATGAGCAGTTCTTC.